These 16 T cell receptor beta chains were sequenced from one sample in a study of blood T cell repertoires in COVID-19. Sequencing used immunoSEQ multiplex PCR; TCRdb keeps in-frame clones, though not all of them. The profile covers some 220,000 clones, with around 89% appearing a single time and more than 2.5% taken by the ten largest. The sample taken for sequencing was PBMCs or T cells enriched from blood (not recorded which). These receptor sequences come from a woman aged 25 to 39 who had recovered from COVID-19.

The rearrangement links TRBV11-2 to TRBJ2-7; a possible D gene is TRBD2 (7 bases). The V end was cut by 1 base, the J end by 2 bases, with 15 bases between. Germline CDR1 and CDR2: SGHAT and FQNNGV. The CDR3 extends over 16 amino acids. The CDR3 here is CASSLVRAGAPYEQYF. CDR3 DNA sequence: TGTGCCAGCAGCTTAGTTCGTGCGGGGGCTCCCTACGAGCAGTACTTC.

This chain connects TRBV12-3 or TRBV12-4 to TRBJ1-2, with 8 nucleotides matching TRBD1. The V segment lost 8 bases and the J segment 7 bases; nucleotides outside the gene matches: 9. The CDR3 consists of 13 residues. The CDR3 DNA reads as TGTGCCAGCGTTAACGGACAGGGCAGTGGCTACACCTTC. Translating it yields CASVNGQGSGYTF.

V and J are TRBV6-5 and TRBJ1-3; no clear D gene. The CDR3 loop spans 13 amino acids. The V gene lost 3 bases and the J gene lost 8 bases, with 11 bases spanning the gap. Per the germline V gene, CDR1 is MNHEY and CDR2 is SVGAGI. The CDR3 reads CASSYVGVHTIYF. CDR3 nucleotides: TGTGCCAGCAGTTATGTCGGGGTACACACCATATATTTT.

V usage is TRBV7-3 and J usage is TRBJ1-1; D may be TRBD1 (6 bases). The CDR3 sequence is 15 residues long. The V and J ends lost 0 bases and 1 base respectively, with 9 bases between them. The germline gives CDR1 SGHTA, CDR2 FQGTGA. In DNA, the CDR3 is TGTGCCAGCAGCTTAACGGACAGCACGAACACTGAAGCTTTCTTT. Encoded protein: CASSLTDSTNTEAFF. The entire variable domain, with the rest obtained from reference TRBV7-3 and TRBJ1-1, is as follows: GAGVSQTPSNKVTEKGKYVELRCDPISGHTALYWYRQSLGQGPEFLIYFQGTGAADDSGLPNDRFFAVRPEGSVSTLKIQRTERGDSAVYLCASSLTDSTNTEAFFGQGTRLTVV.

This chain connects TRBV7-9 to TRBJ1-6; TRBD1 matches 7 bases. CDR3 length: 15 residues. Per germline, CDR1 SEHNR and CDR2 FQNEAQ (reference sequence). Trimming cost V 1 base and J 11 bases; bases outside gene matches: 8. CDR3 amino acids: CASSLEVRQGTPLHF. The CDR3 region has the DNA TGTGCCAGCAGCTTAGAAGTCAGACAGGGAACACCCCTCCACTTT.

The J gene is TRBJ1-2, the V gene TRBV9; D possibly corresponds to TRBD1 (6 bases). In germline, CDR1 is SGDLS, CDR2 YYNGEE. V was cut by 3 bases and J by 5 bases, with 17 bases left in between. The CDR3 runs to 15 residues. The CDR3 reads CASSEGGRSLYGYTF. CDR3 nucleotide sequence: TGTGCCAGCAGCGAGGGGGGGCGCTCGCTATATGGCTACACCTTC. Full variable domain (rest looked up from reference TRBV9 and TRBJ1-2): DSGVTQTPKHLITATGQRVTLRCSPRSGDLSVYWYQQSLDQGLQFLIQYYNGEERAKGNILERFSAQQFPDLHSELNLSSLELGDSALYFCASSEGGRSLYGYTFGSGTRLTVV.

This clone appeared once. The rearrangement links TRBV3-1 (or the pseudogene TRBV3-2) to TRBJ1-6, with D unresolved. The germline V gene has CDR1 LGHDT and CDR2 YNNKEL (reference sequence). The ends were cut back, 1 base at V and 4 bases at J, with 8 bases in the middle. CDR3 length: 15 amino acids. The CDR3 reads CASSQVPGYNSPLHF. The CDR3 nucleotides read TGTGCCAGCAGCCAAGTGCCAGGTTATAATTCACCCCTCCACTTT.

The chain couples TRBV7-8 to TRBJ1-2, with 10 bases fitting TRBD1. This CDR3 has 13 amino acids. Germline V lookup: CDR1 SGHVS, CDR2 FQNEAQ. Germline trimming cut 5 bases from V and 6 bases from J; bases unmatched to any gene: 3. The CDR3 spells CASSLGQGNGYTF. The CDR3 bases are TGTGCCAGCAGCCTGGGACAGGGGAATGGCTACACCTTC.

This sequence joins TRBV27 and TRBJ1-5, with no clear D. The CDR3 is 15 residues long. Germline CDR1 MNHEY, CDR2 SMNVEV (reference sequence). Trimming pared 3 bases from V and 1 base from J, leaving 10 bases between. CDR3 loop: CASSLTLGSNQPQHF. The CDR3 bases are TGTGCCAGCAGTTTGACCCTAGGCAGCAATCAGCCCCAGCATTTT.

The chain couples TRBV5-6 to TRBJ1-1; possible D gene TRBD1, 6 bases. Germline-derived CDR1 and CDR2 are SGHDT and YYEEEE. CDR3 length: 16 amino acids. Trimming took 3 bases from V and 1 from J, leaving 16 bases between them. The CDR3 spells CASSSGGRAPNTEAFF. CDR3 nucleotide sequence: TGTGCCAGCAGCTCGGGGGGCAGGGCGCCGAACACTGAAGCTTTCTTT.

The chain uses TRBV6-1 and TRBJ1-2; 9 bases line up with TRBD1. CDR1 MNHNS and CDR2 SASEGT come from the germline V gene. The CDR3 length is 14 residues. Trimming cost V 2 bases and J 5 bases; bases outside gene matches: 3. DNA for the CDR3: TGTGCCAGCAGTGAACTCGGGACAGGGTATGGCTACACCTTC. Protein: CASSELGTGYGYTF.

V usage is TRBV6-5 and J usage is TRBJ1-1, with D perhaps TRBD1 (5 bases). The germline V and J ends were trimmed by 0 bases and 4 bases, with 12 bases remaining between them. CDR1 is MNHEY and CDR2 is SVGAGI in the germline V gene. This CDR3 spans 15 amino acids. Here the CDR3 reads CASSYSMVGGTEAFF. CDR3 nucleotides: TGTGCCAGCAGTTACTCGATGGTGGGGGGCACTGAAGCTTTCTTT.

This clone was observed a handful of times. The genes are TRBV12-3 or TRBV12-4 and TRBJ2-7, with D possibly being TRBD1 (5 bases). V lost 7 bases and J lost 6, with 13 bases in between. CDR3 size: 12 residues. CDR3 sequence reads: CASTPDMGEQYF. Here the CDR3 DNA reads TGTGCCAGCACCCCGGACATGGGCGAGCAGTACTTC.

The chain couples TRBV5-6 to TRBJ1-1; a possible D gene is TRBD1 (6 bases). The V and J ends lost 2 bases and 4 bases respectively, with 12 bases between them. This CDR3 is 14 amino acids long. CDR1 is SGHDT, CDR2 YYEEEE, per germline. The CDR3 DNA follows: TGTGCCAGCAGCTTAGACAGGTATGCCACTGAAGCTTTCTTT. The encoded protein is CASSLDRYATEAFF.

The chain is built from TRBV7-2 and TRBJ1-2; D is undetermined. Germline V gene data show CDR1 as SGHTA and CDR2 as FQGNSA. The CDR3 has 15 amino acids. Trimming left V 1 base short and J 1 base short, with 10 bases between. The CDR3 bases are TGTGCCAGCAGCTTAGGTCCAACGAGTAACTATGGCTACACCTTC. Translated: CASSLGPTSNYGYTF.

This clone was observed once. The V and J genes are TRBV4-1 and TRBJ1-2; 10 bases are shared with TRBD1. The V segment lost 4 bases and the J segment 6 bases; nucleotides outside the gene matches: 2. The CDR3 is made up of 13 amino acids. Per the germline V gene, CDR1 is MGHRA and CDR2 is YSYEKL. The CDR3 bases are TGCGCCAGCAGCCTCGGGACAGGGGATGGCTACACCTTC. It translates to CASSLGTGDGYTF.